This T cell receptor beta chain was observed in a study of vaccination effects on CD4 cells after COVID-19 (dated by TCRdb to the early 2020s). Regarding the complete study: Two doses of either the BNT162b2 or the mRNA-1273 mRNA SARS-CoV-2 vaccine were administered to participants. In both COVID-19 convalescent patients and infection-naive vaccine recipients, the study compared SARS-CoV-2 spike-specific CD4+ TCR repertoires from before mRNA vaccination with those from after it. Altogether, about 10 COVID-19 convalescent patients and 4 SARS-CoV-2-naive healthy vaccine recipients made up the full study. The Oncomine TCR Beta short-read assay on an Illumina iSeq 100 was used to sequence cultures from other donors in the study. What the authors observed across the whole study: At late post-vaccination timepoints, both infection-induced and vaccine-induced clones showed marked clonal contraction, consistent with waning T cell responses. Limitations of the study were the small number of convalescent patients and the absence of early post-infection timepoints. Among healthy vaccine recipients, nearly all vaccine-induced clones were SARS-CoV-2 mono-reactive, and only 1 of 255 was cross-reactive with common cold coronaviruses.

Library construction relied on the immunoSEQ multiplex PCR assay. DNA from the cultured, isolated CD4+ T cells was subjected to TCR beta CDR3 sequencing. The source study handled its data this way. Non-productive TCR sequences were discarded, and reads were trimmed to the CDR3 region, with only CDR3s of 7 or more amino acids retained. Antigen-specific clonotypes were identified using the MANAFEST web app by comparison of expansion in peptide wells against reference cultures. For clones to be considered positive, expansion at FDR<0.05 versus reference and all other wells, an odds ratio above 5, and a frequency above 0.1% in two replicate wells were required. A clonotype was called cross-reactive if it was significantly expanded both in SARS-CoV-2 spike wells and in at least one common cold coronavirus spike condition. Levenshtein distance calculated with the stringdist R package was used to assess CDR3 similarity, and unrooted trees were constructed with ape in R 3.6.1. The source is immuneACCESS, and TCRdb retained only in-frame sequences with V and J called. Part of the clones is not carried over; for the studies checked, unresolved V genes explain less than half of this, and the remainder is unexplained. V, J and clone size reflect that table, while D and trimming were determined from the DNA. In all, the sample holds around 66,000 clones, and 60% to 80% of those were seen once. The ten largest clones capture 3.5% to 4.5% of the sample.

As concerns this clone: Its cognate antigen has yet to be identified. It has no much larger one-base neighbor in the sample; base qualities were not kept.

Per the germline V gene (reference sequence), LNHDA is the CDR1 and SQIVND is the CDR2. Ends trimmed: V by 4 bases, J by 9 bases; bases unmatched to a gene: 15. The CDR3 covers 16 residues, taking in both the cysteine and the phenylalanine. Just CDR3 DNA is preserved here, 48 bases in frame from base 1. The ViraFEST assay stimulated PBMC with viral peptide pools and then used TCR sequencing to identify antigen-specific CD4+ T cell clonotypes by expansion. After roughly 11 days of culture, CD4+ T cells were isolated with the EasySep CD4+ T cell isolation kit. None of the healthy vaccine recipients had a prior SARS-CoV-2 infection, which was confirmed by nucleocapsid antibody tests that came back negative both before and after vaccination. Each well held two million PBMC cultured in IMDM containing approximately 5% human AB serum, about 10 IU/ml IL-2 and gentamicin, along with roughly 10 ug/ml peptides. On days 3 and 7, half of the culture medium was replaced with fresh IL-2-containing medium. Unless otherwise noted, each peptide stimulation condition was cultured in triplicate wells. PBMC were separated from whole blood using Ficoll-Paque Plus gradient centrifugation and were then either cryopreserved at -140C or used fresh. The overlapping peptide pools covered the spike proteins of SARS-CoV-2 and of the common cold coronaviruses HCoV-NL63, HCoV-OC43 and HCoV-229E. Genomic DNA was extracted from cultured CD4+ T cells with the QIAamp micro DNA kit.

The starting material was CD4+ T cells from PBMCs cultured with HCoV-OC43 spike peptides, obtained before COVID-19 vaccination. The label giving this sample's cell subset or site can be read as: HCoV-OC43 spike overlapping peptide pool stimulation. The TCR comes from a human donor who received a COVID-19 vaccine. This receptor chain uses TRBV19 and TRBJ1-3; a stretch of 7 junction bases matches TRBD1. The CDR3 reads CASSSLAGTDRATIYF. The nucleotide sequence is TGTGCCAGTAGTAGCTTAGCCGGGACAGACCGGGCCACCATATATTTT.